This TCR beta chain was captured in a study of blood T cells in healthy people across ages. General study points: Measured against age, TCR beta diversity per million T cells decreased in a roughly linear manner.

Trimming removed 5 bases from V and 7 bases from J, with 17 bases in between. In germline, CDR1 is SGHVS, CDR2 FQNEAQ. This CDR3 contains 15 residues. With respect to this clonotype: Its target is unknown.

Using a J-beta primer mix together with a sample-barcoded 5' primer, a second PCR was run for about 7 to 12 cycles. Using its own MiXCR run on the 5' RACE reads, TCRdb lists one record per CDR3 protein. This table holds 890,000 or so distinct CDR3 sequences, 62% found once. The sample consisted of blood. The receptor was isolated from a man aged 30 to 45 in good health. V is TRBV7-8 and J is TRBJ2-2; perhaps TRBD2 as D (5 bases). As DNA, the CDR3 is TGTGCCAGCAGCCTACGGACTGGGTCGGGCGGGGAGCTGTTTTTT. Its translation: CASSLRTGSGGELFF.